This TCR beta chain was retrieved from a study of blood T cells in healthy people across ages. The CDR3 is 16 amino acids. Deletions cut 3 bases from V and 4 bases from J, with 18 bases between. Germline assignment: CDR1 KGHSH and CDR2 LQKENI. It was with a sample-barcoded 5' primer and a J-beta primer mix that a second PCR of roughly 7 to 12 cycles was run. Using its own MiXCR run on the 5' RACE reads, TCRdb lists one record per CDR3 protein. The sample yields about 1.6 million distinct CDR3 sequences, 30% to 40% seen once. The sequencing sample was made of blood. This chain uses TRBV18 with TRBJ2-5; D is unresolved. This receptor was identified in a young woman in good health. CDR3 region: CASSPTAPRRGETQYF. CDR3 nucleotide sequence: TGTGCCAGCTCACCCACGGCACCTCGACGAGGAGAGACCCAGTACTTC.